Shown below are 15 T cell receptor beta chains from a single sample sequenced in a study of blood T cell repertoires in COVID-19. The protocol was immunoSEQ multiplex PCR, while the TCRdb copy is restricted to in-frame clones and leaves out a portion. Of about 280,000 clones listed, 70% to 90% are singletons. Input material: peripheral blood. These receptors came from a man aged 50-59 years with active or convalescent COVID-19.

The V call is TRBV7-9, the J call TRBJ2-5; maybe TRBD2 (6 bases). Per the germline V gene, CDR1 is SEHNR and CDR2 is FQNEAQ (reference sequence). V lost 5 bases and J 5 bases, leaving 15 bases between the germline ends. This CDR3 spans 14 amino acids. The CDR3 DNA follows: TGTGCCAGCAGCCGGAGCGGGTCGACGGAGACCCAGTACTTC. As protein: CASSRSGSTETQYF.

The chain joins TRBV9 to TRBJ2-7; D may be TRBD2 (7 bases). CDR1 SGDLS and CDR2 YYNGEE come from the germline V gene. Trimming stripped 4 bases from V and 3 bases from J, with 20 bases between. The CDR3 has 16 amino acids. CDR3 region: CASSPGRGASFYEQYF. In DNA, the CDR3 is TGTGCCAGCAGCCCTGGCCGGGGGGCGTCCTTCTACGAGCAGTACTTC.

The chain carries TRBV7-8 and TRBJ2-6, with 10 bases that match TRBD1. With 7 bases clipped from V and 2 bases from J, the junction kept 5 bases outside the gene matches. This CDR3 has 16 residues. Per germline, CDR1 SGHVS and CDR2 FQNEAQ. The CDR3 here is CASTRTGGAGANVLTF. The CDR3 DNA is TGTGCCAGCACCCGGACAGGGGGGGCTGGGGCCAACGTCCTGACTTTC.

The table lists this clone with a count of one. The chain carries TRBV30 and TRBJ1-5; D unclear. This CDR3 has 13 amino acids. V lost 1 base to trimming and J lost 3 bases, with 7 bases between them. Germline V gene lookup returns CDR1 GTSNPN and CDR2 SVGIG (reference sequence). The CDR3 DNA reads TGTGCCTGGAGTGGGACTATCAATCAGCCCCAGCATTTT. Protein product: CAWSGTINQPQHF.

The CDR3, as DNA: TGTGCCAGCAGCCAAGGTTCGGGGGGCGGCATCCTGTTTTTT. Translated, it gives CASSQGSGGGILFF. The chain has TRBV3-1 (or the pseudogene TRBV3-2) and TRBJ1-4, with D possibly being TRBD1 (6 bases). Deletions cut 1 base from V and 14 bases from J, with 17 bases between. This CDR3 has 14 amino acids. Germline assignment: CDR1 LGHDT and CDR2 YNNKEL (reference sequence).

The rearrangement uses TRBV28 and TRBJ2-7; a weak D match, TRBD2 (5 bases). The V end was cut by 9 bases, the J end by 0 bases, with 9 bases between. The CDR3 runs to 12 residues. The germline CDR1 and CDR2 sequences are MDHEN and SYDVKM. CDR3 in DNA: TGTGCCAGTCGGGGTATCTCCTACGAGCAGTACTTC. It translates to CASRGISYEQYF.

The chain is built from TRBV4-3 and TRBJ2-1; D is unclear. The length of the CDR3 is 13 residues. V dropped 1 base and J dropped 7 bases, with 8 bases sitting between them. Germline lookup yields CDR1 LGHNA and CDR2 YSLEER. CDR3: CASSQGGPNEQFF. DNA for the CDR3: TGCGCCAGCAGCCAAGGTGGCCCAAATGAGCAGTTCTTC.

V usage is TRBV29-1 and J usage is TRBJ1-1, with D possibly TRBD1 on 5 matching bases. Trimming stripped 7 bases from V and 1 base from J, with 13 bases between. CDR3 size: 13 residues. Germline CDR1 reads SQVTM; CDR2 reads ANQGSEA. The CDR3 region has the DNA TGCAGCGCCCTTTGGGGGGGGAACACTGAAGCTTTCTTT. It specifies CSALWGGNTEAFF. Complete variable domain (other parts from reference TRBV29-1 and TRBJ1-1): SAVISQKPSRDICQRGTSLTIQCQVDSQVTMMFWYRQQPGQSLTLIATANQGSEATYESGFVIDKFPISRPNLTFSTLTVSNMSPEDSSIYLCSALWGGNTEAFFGQGTRLTVV.

This chain joins TRBV19 and TRBJ1-1; D perhaps matches TRBD1 (5 bases). Trimming removed 7 bases from V and 1 base from J, with 10 bases in between. Germline V gives CDR1 LNHDA, CDR2 SQIVND (reference sequence). This CDR3 region has 13 residues. The CDR3 DNA sequence: TGTGCCAGTACCCTGGGGGGGAACACTGAAGCTTTCTTT. It specifies CASTLGGNTEAFF.

This chain connects TRBV7-2 to TRBJ2-3, with 8 bases matching TRBD2. The CDR3 is 18 amino acids. The J segment lost 6 bases and the V segment lost 1 base, leaving 15 bases of the junction unmatched. The V gene's germline CDR1 is SGHTA and CDR2 FQGNSA. The CDR3 DNA reads TGTGCCAGCAGCTTAGAGCCCCTTAGCGGGGTTTCCAGTGATACGCAGTATTTT. Amino acid sequence: CASSLEPLSGVSSDTQYF.

To note about this clone: The same CDR3 is also encoded by other DNA sequences in this sample. The rearrangement uses TRBV28 and TRBJ2-7; 10 nucleotides line up with TRBD1. Germline CDR1 is MDHEN and CDR2 is SYDVKM. The CDR3 loop spans 14 amino acids. Germline trimming cut 6 bases from V and 1 base from J; bases unmatched to any gene: 3. The CDR3 region is CASSRTGGSYEQYF. CDR3 in DNA: TGTGCCAGCAGCCGGACAGGGGGATCCTACGAGCAGTACTTC.

This chain joins TRBV10-3 and TRBJ2-7; 9 positions agree with TRBD1. CDR3 size: 16 residues. The V and J ends lost 3 bases and 3 bases, in that order; junction bases with no gene match: 9. From germline, CDR1 is ENHRY and CDR2 SYGVKD. CDR3 in DNA: TGTGCCATCAGTGACCCCAAGCGACAGGGGGACTACGAGCAGTACTTC. Protein product: CAISDPKRQGDYEQYF.

This chain uses TRBV6-7 with TRBJ1-2; 11 bases match TRBD1. TRBV6-7 is an open reading frame, and its role is uncertain. Losses at the gene ends were 0 bases for V and 4 bases for J; bases not matched to a gene: 16. This CDR3 is built from 20 residues. DNA of the CDR3: TGTGCCAGCAGTTACTCGGCGGGTCGGGACAGGGGGGAAACTATCTATGGCTACACCTTC. Its translation: CASSYSAGRDRGETIYGYTF.

The rearrangement links TRBV3-1 (or the pseudogene TRBV3-2) to TRBJ2-7; maybe TRBD1 (5 bases). The CDR3 sequence is 12 residues long. CDR1 and CDR2 (germline): LGHDT, YNNKEL (reference sequence). Between the trimmed V and J ends, which lost 2 bases and 10 bases, there was a span of 12 bases. The CDR3 DNA sequence: TGTGCCAGCAGCCAATCCGACAGATCCCAGTACTTC. Translation: CASSQSDRSQYF.

The chain uses TRBV5-1 and TRBJ1-2, with a tentative D call TRBD1 (6 bases). The V gene's germline CDR1 is SGHRS and CDR2 YFSETQ. The V end lost 4 bases, the J end lost 0 bases, and 13 bases lay between the germline ends. This CDR3 is 15 amino acids long. The CDR3 DNA reads TGCGCCAGCAGCCCCGGGACATCAGCTAACTATGGCTACACCTTC. The encoded protein is CASSPGTSANYGYTF.